This T cell receptor (beta chain) was sequenced for a study of vaccination and CD4 T cells after COVID-19. Study in general: Two mRNA vaccine doses were given, either BNT162b2 or mRNA-1273. The stimulus for the cells was overlapping spike peptides derived from SARS-CoV-2, HCoV-NL63, HCoV-OC43 and HCoV-229E.

Specified treatment: 10-day PBMC culture with coronavirus spike peptide pools or control peptides (ViraFEST assay). The assay that was used to sequence DNA from cultured CD4+ T cells was the Oncomine TCR Beta short-read assay. TCRdb passed the PCR reads through MiXCR, listing each CDR3 protein once. This sample has about 12,000 distinct CDR3 sequences, with under 35% found just once. In the case of this clonotype: The target antigen is unknown.

Study findings and constraints: Vaccine-specific clones numbering 304 of 307 showed spike mono-reactivity in convalescent patients. The researchers studied relatively few convalescent patients and omitted early post-infection timepoints.

This receptor was taken from a human donor who received a COVID-19 vaccine. Sequenced here: CD4+ T cells from blood, cultured in vitro, sampled before SARS-CoV-2 vaccination.

The CDR3 DNA sequence: TGTGCCAGCAGTTTAGGGTCGGAGCTAGCGGGGGAGTACAATGAGCAGTTCTTC. Its translation: CASSLGSELAGEYNEQFF. This sequence joins TRBV12-3 or TRBV12-4 and TRBJ2-1; 10 bases map to TRBD2. With V trimmed by 1 base and J by 4 bases, 10 bases remained unmatched. CDR3 length: 18 amino acids.